Presented here are 20 T cell receptor beta chains from one specimen sequenced in a study of patients and donors after allogeneic stem cell transplantation. Using its own MiXCR run on the RT-PCR reads, TCRdb lists one record per CDR3 protein. Of more than 150,000 distinct CDR3 sequences detected, 24% appear once; the ten largest clones hold around 26%. The sample comprised blood, either unsorted or a sorted T cell fraction (not recorded which). These receptors came from a human donor who was either an allogeneic HSCT recipient or a stem cell or donor lymphocyte infusion donor (not recorded which). It is not recorded whose cells these are; they may come from a transplant donor.

The chain carries TRBV20-1 and TRBJ1-5; TRBD1 aligns across 9 bases. The length of the CDR3 is 13 residues. V was clipped by 5 bases and J by 5 bases; unmatched bases: 4. Germline V lookup: CDR1 DFQATT, CDR2 SNEGSKA (reference sequence). DNA of the CDR3: TGCAGTGCTTGGACAGGGGATCATCAGCCCCAGCATTTT. Translating it yields CSAWTGDHQPQHF.

The V call is TRBV7-9, the J call TRBJ1-6; perhaps TRBD1 as D (5 bases). V gave up 4 bases and J gave up 7 bases, with 11 bases separating them. Looked up from germline, CDR1 is SEHNR and CDR2 is FQNEAQ (reference sequence). The CDR3 loop spans 14 amino acids. The CDR3 DNA sequence: TGTGCCAGCAGCTACCGGGACTGGAATTCACCCCTCCACTTT. Residues: CASSYRDWNSPLHF.

The CDR3 coding sequence is TGCGCCAGCAGCCAAGAGGTGCCATTTGTCGGGGAGCTGTTTTTT. This gives the protein CASSQEVPFVGELFF. This chain joins TRBV4-1 and TRBJ2-2; D remains ambiguous. The CDR3 spans 15 residues. The germline V and J ends were trimmed by 0 bases and 7 bases, with 12 bases remaining between them. Germline values: CDR1 MGHRA, CDR2 YSYEKL.

V usage is TRBV24-1 and J usage is TRBJ2-5; 8 bases are shared with TRBD1. Germline CDR1 is KGHDR and CDR2 is SFDVKD. The V segment lost 6 bases and the J segment 2 bases; nucleotides outside the gene matches: 4. The CDR3 extends over 14 amino acids. CDR3 in amino acids: CATSKQGGQETQYF. Written as DNA, the CDR3 is TGTGCCACCAGTAAACAGGGGGGACAAGAGACCCAGTACTTC.

This clonotype was seen a few times. The chain employs TRBV12-3 or TRBV12-4 and TRBJ2-3; D gene ambiguous. The V end lost 2 bases, the J end lost 6 bases, and 6 bases lay between the germline ends. The CDR3 is 12 amino acids. The CDR3 spells CASSLTSDTQYF. CDR3 sequence (DNA): TGTGCCAGCAGTTTAACATCGGATACGCAGTATTTT.

The chain employs TRBV27 and TRBJ2-7, with D uncertain. This CDR3 region has 14 residues. The ends were cut back, 2 bases at V and 3 bases at J, with 11 bases in the middle. CDR1 is MNHEY and CDR2 is SMNVEV in the germline V gene (reference sequence). The CDR3, as DNA: TGTGCCAGCAGTTTAACTTTCCCCAGCTACGAGCAGTACTTC. Its translation is CASSLTFPSYEQYF.

The chain joins TRBV5-1 to TRBJ2-3, with 13 bases identical to TRBD2. This CDR3 region has 20 residues. The V gene's germline CDR1 is SGHRS and CDR2 YFSETQ. V was pared by 1 base and J by 3 bases, with 14 bases of the junction left unmatched. In DNA form, the CDR3 reads TGCGCCAGCAGCTTGCTTTACTATAGTACGGGACTAGCGGGGACAGATACGCAGTATTTT. This gives the protein CASSLLYYSTGLAGTDTQYF.

The chain joins TRBV7-9 to TRBJ2-3; D is unclear. The V gene lost 5 bases and the J gene lost 1 base, with 28 bases spanning the gap. Germline CDR1 SEHNR, CDR2 FQNEAQ (reference sequence). The CDR3 contains 20 residues. The CDR3 DNA sequence: TGTGCCAGCAGCCCAGCGTCTGAATCGACCCGAATAAGGGGCACAGATACGCAGTATTTT. Translation: CASSPASESTRIRGTDTQYF.

In this sample, this clonotype turned up a few times. The J gene is TRBJ2-1, the V gene TRBV12-3 or TRBV12-4; 8 bases are a match to TRBD1. Germline trimming cut 7 bases from V and 4 bases from J; bases unmatched to any gene: 12. The CDR3 covers 16 residues. The CDR3 bases are TGTGCCAGCACCTCCCTCGGGACAGGCCTATACAATGAGCAGTTCTTC. Translation gives CASTSLGTGLYNEQFF.

In this sample, this clonotype turned up a few times. The rearrangement joins TRBV6-2 or TRBV6-3 to TRBJ1-1; D call uncertain. Germline V gene sequence: CDR1 MNHEY, CDR2 SVGEGT. V lost 5 bases and J 3 bases, leaving 16 bases between the germline ends. The CDR3 contains 15 residues. The CDR3 DNA follows: TGTGCCAGCAGTCTGGACCGAGGGTTGTACACTGAAGCTTTCTTT. This translates into CASSLDRGLYTEAFF.

The rearrangement joins TRBV4-1 to TRBJ1-6, with 8 nucleotides matching TRBD1. The CDR3 has 16 residues. Germline-derived CDR1 and CDR2 are MGHRA and YSYEKL. Trimming at V came to 0 bases and at J to 15 bases, leaving 13 bases not matched to a gene. The CDR3 nucleotides read TGCGCCAGCAGCCAAGATCGTGGGACAGGTAGTTTGTACCTCCACTTT. It yields the protein CASSQDRGTGSLYLHF.

This clonotype came up a few times. The chain has TRBV5-1 and TRBJ2-7; unclear D gene. Germline loops: CDR1 SGHRS, CDR2 YFSETQ. The CDR3 runs 12 residues. With 4 bases removed from V and 1 base from J, the gap between germline ends came to 6 bases. The CDR3 DNA reads TGCGCCAGCAGCCCAGAGTCCTACGAGCAGTACTTC. As protein: CASSPESYEQYF.

This chain connects TRBV12-3 or TRBV12-4 to TRBJ2-1, with a tentative D call TRBD2 (5 bases). This CDR3 is built from 13 residues. V lost 3 bases, J lost 7 bases, and 10 bases lay in between. The CDR3 spells CASSLLPGNEQFF. CDR3 in DNA: TGTGCCAGCAGTTTGCTCCCGGGGAATGAGCAGTTCTTC.

V is TRBV7-9 and J is TRBJ1-2; D not certain. This CDR3 has 16 residues. Germline V gene lookup returns CDR1 SEHNR and CDR2 FQNEAQ (reference sequence). V was trimmed by 4 bases and J by 2 bases, leaving 17 bases between them. CDR3 sequence reads: CASSSLYTYDNYGYTF. DNA for the CDR3: TGTGCCAGCAGCTCCTTATACACATACGACAACTATGGCTACACCTTC.

The chain employs TRBV4-1 and TRBJ2-7, with TRBD2 matching over 10 bases. CDR3 length: 14 residues. CDR1 and CDR2 from the germline V gene are MGHRA and YSYEKL. The J segment lost 3 bases and the V segment lost 2 bases, leaving 1 base of the junction unmatched. In DNA, the CDR3 is TGCGCCAGCAGCCAAATAGCGGGGGGCTACGAGCAGTACTTC. It is translated as CASSQIAGGYEQYF.

This clonotype was picked up a small number of times. The V and J genes are TRBV4-1 and TRBJ2-7; 7 bases map to TRBD1. The length of the CDR3 is 16 residues. In germline, CDR1 is MGHRA, CDR2 YSYEKL. J lost 0 bases, V lost 3 bases, and 8 bases had no gene match. Written as DNA, the CDR3 is TGCGCCAGCAGCCAGGAGACCGGGACAGACTCCTACGAGCAGTACTTC. This gives the protein CASSQETGTDSYEQYF.

Remarks on this clonotype: One end of the junction fails to match germline, which may point to a read error. The chain employs TRBV12-3 or TRBV12-4 and TRBJ1-1; D is perhaps TRBD1 (6 bases). This CDR3 is built from 13 residues. The CDR3 reads CASSMGAIPEAFF. DNA for the CDR3: TGTGCCAGCAGTATGGGGGCAATCCCTGAAGCCTTCTTT.

This clonotype was seen only a few times. This is likely a read error, given that the CDR3 carries no conserved phenylalanine or tryptophan at its end. Because the CDR3's place on the DNA is in doubt, the DNA is left out and the CDR3 is given as listed by TCRdb. The CDR3 spells CASSQSGLARIGI. V and J are TRBV14 and TRBJ2-3; the DNA was not used to check the table's D call, TRBD2. The germline gives CDR1 SGHDN, CDR2 FVKESK. The CDR3 length equals 13 residues, ends included.

The rearrangement links TRBV2 to TRBJ2-1; TRBD1 is a possible D gene (6 bases). Trimming left V 6 bases short and J 12 bases short, with 18 bases between. Germline lookup yields CDR1 SNHLY and CDR2 FYNNEI. The CDR3 has 13 residues. The CDR3 DNA sequence: TGTGCCAGCAGGGGACAAGCCAGGCGTGGGCAGTTCTTC. This translates into CASRGQARRGQFF.

Many counts were recorded for this clonotype. The genes are TRBV27 and TRBJ1-6; D is unclear. Germline CDR1 reads MNHEY; CDR2 reads SMNVEV (reference sequence). V lost 5 bases and J lost 0, with 11 bases in between. The CDR3 consists of 16 residues. CDR3 protein: CASSPAFLSYNSPLHF. The CDR3 DNA reads TGTGCCAGCAGTCCAGCCTTCCTCTCCTATAATTCACCCCTCCACTTT.